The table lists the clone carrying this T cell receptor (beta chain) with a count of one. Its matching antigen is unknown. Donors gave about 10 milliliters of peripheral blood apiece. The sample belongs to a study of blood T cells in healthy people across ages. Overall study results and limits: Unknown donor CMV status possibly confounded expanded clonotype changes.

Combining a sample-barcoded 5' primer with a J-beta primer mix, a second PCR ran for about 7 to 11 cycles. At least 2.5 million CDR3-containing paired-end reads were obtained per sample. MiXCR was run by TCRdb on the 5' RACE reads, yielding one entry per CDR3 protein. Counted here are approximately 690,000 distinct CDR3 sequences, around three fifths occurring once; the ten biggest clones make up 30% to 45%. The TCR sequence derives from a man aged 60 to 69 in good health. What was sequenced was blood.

The CDR3 nucleotides read TGCGCCAGCAGCTCGGCCAGTCTAGGGATCACAGATACGCAGTATTTT. It is translated as CASSSASLGITDTQYF. The chain joins TRBV5-1 to TRBJ2-3; the D is unclear. Trimming removed 3 bases at V and 2 bases at J, with 16 bases between. Germline CDR1 SGHRS, CDR2 YFSETQ. CDR3 size: 16 residues.